These 6 T cell receptor beta chains share one sample of origin, sequenced in a study of blood T cell repertoires in COVID-19. Assay: immunoSEQ multiplex PCR; the TCRdb copy retains only in-frame clones and omits some. The table has a few hundred thousand clones, about 86% seen once. The sequenced sample consisted of peripheral blood. The receptors come from a woman aged 45-65 years with acute or convalescent COVID-19.

The CDR3 region is CAISPGADYEQYF. The CDR3 nucleotides read TGTGCCATCAGCCCCGGAGCGGACTACGAGCAGTACTTC. The chain links TRBV10-3 to TRBJ2-7; possibly TRBD2 for D (5 bases). The CDR3 spans 13 residues. V lost 6 bases and J 3 bases, leaving 12 bases between the germline ends. Germline lookup yields CDR1 ENHRY and CDR2 SYGVKD.

The chain links TRBV21-1 to TRBJ2-7; TRBD1, the table's D call, was not compared with the DNA. TRBV21-1 is described as a pseudogene. This CDR3 has 16 residues. CDR3 in amino acids: CASSIRLGQWGYEQYF. The CDR3 region has the DNA TGTGCCAGCAGCATACGATTAGGACAGTGGGGCTACGAGCAGTACTTC.

The rearrangement links TRBV28 to TRBJ1-3, with TRBD1 identical over 8 bases. This CDR3 region has 15 residues. V was pared by 2 bases and J by 4 bases, with 4 bases of the junction left unmatched. CDR1 MDHEN and CDR2 SYDVKM come from the germline V gene. CDR3 amino acids: CASSLRTGKGNTIYF. The CDR3 DNA reads as TGTGCCAGCAGTTTACGGACAGGGAAAGGAAACACCATATATTTT.

The V call is TRBV3-1 (or the pseudogene TRBV3-2), the J call TRBJ2-3, with D perhaps matching TRBD1 (5 bases). Trimming stripped 0 bases from V and 5 bases from J, with 12 bases between. The CDR3 extends over 15 amino acids. Germline values: CDR1 LGHDT, CDR2 YNNKEL (reference sequence). The chain's CDR3 is CASSQDRALEDTQYF. In DNA, the CDR3 is TGTGCCAGCAGCCAAGACAGGGCATTGGAAGATACGCAGTATTTT.

The V gene is TRBV7-9, the J gene TRBJ1-2; 7 nucleotides line up with TRBD1. Germline trimming cut 6 bases from V and 4 bases from J; bases unmatched to any gene: 5. This CDR3 spans 13 amino acids. CDR1 and CDR2 (germline): SEHNR, FQNEAQ (reference sequence). CDR3 sequence reads: CASSSGTAYGYTF. CDR3 DNA sequence: TGTGCCAGCAGTTCCGGGACAGCCTATGGCTACACCTTC.

V usage is TRBV6-5 and J usage is TRBJ1-1; the D is unclear. From germline, CDR1 is MNHEY and CDR2 SVGAGI. This CDR3 region has 14 residues. V lost 6 bases and J lost 2, with 13 bases in between. The CDR3 DNA follows: TGTGCCAGCAGCTCATTTGCGGGAAACACTGAAGCTTTCTTT. Translation gives CASSSFAGNTEAFF.